The clone carrying this T cell receptor beta chain was counted many times. It was RNA transcripts that yielded the amplified TCR beta CDR3 regions. When the TCR CDR3 underwent first-round RT-PCR, the HTBI primer set was used. TCRdb used MiXCR to reprocess the multiplex PCR reads, holding one entry per CDR3 protein. The sample consists of nearly 600,000 distinct CDR3 sequences, around 14% of them appearing once. V lost 6 bases and J lost 2, with 8 bases in between. The V gene's germline CDR1 is MNHEY and CDR2 SMNVEV (reference sequence). This CDR3 has 12 amino acids. The source of the sample is a study of T cells in Graves' hyperthyroidism and ophthalmopathy.

The chain employs TRBV27 and TRBJ2-7; possible D gene TRBD1, 5 bases. The TCR originated in a woman aged 30 to 39 with Graves' hyperthyroidism that later progressed to Graves' ophthalmopathy. The material sequenced was blood. The CDR3 region has the DNA TGTGCCAGCAGAGCAGGGCCCTACGAGCAGTACTTC. It is translated as CASRAGPYEQYF.